One sample yielded the 21 T cell receptor beta chains listed below, sequenced in a study of blood T cell repertoires in COVID-19 (TCRdb year 2020). The method was the immunoSEQ multiplex PCR assay. Sourced from immuneACCESS, this table was stored by TCRdb with only in-frame sequences that have V and J called. A share of the clones is absent; for the studies checked, an unresolved V gene accounts for under half, and the remainder has no known explanation. The sample table shows under 200,000 clones, and around 79% are seen once. The ten largest clones represent roughly 5.7% of the sample. Sequenced material: peripheral blood. The receptors derive from a woman aged 40 to 49 with COVID-19, enrolled during active disease.

The V call is TRBV5-1, the J call TRBJ1-1; D is perhaps TRBD1 (5 bases). Trimming took 0 bases from V and 4 from J, leaving 10 bases between them. Per germline, CDR1 SGHRS and CDR2 YFSETQ. CDR3 length: 14 residues. The CDR3 sequence is CASSLAQGATEAFF. CDR3 DNA: TGCGCCAGCAGCTTGGCCCAGGGTGCCACTGAAGCTTTCTTT.

The chain combines TRBV6-5 with TRBJ2-1; 7 nucleotides align to TRBD1. This CDR3 comprises 15 residues. Germline CDR1 MNHEY, CDR2 SVGAGI. After removal of 2 bases from V and 9 bases from J, the junction contained 10 bases not matched to a gene. This CDR3 reads CASSYEQGLRTEQFF. The CDR3 bases are TGTGCCAGCAGTTACGAACAGGGGTTACGTACTGAGCAGTTCTTC.

This chain uses TRBV18 with TRBJ2-7; D may be TRBD2 (5 bases). CDR3 size: 14 residues. Trimming took 0 bases from V and 6 from J, leaving 12 bases between them. Germline V CDR1 and CDR2: KGHSH, LQKENI. CDR3 sequence: CASSPPGVGVEQYF. CDR3 in DNA: TGTGCCAGCTCACCACCGGGAGTGGGTGTCGAGCAGTACTTC.

This clone appeared a few times. The CDR3 DNA is TGTGCCAGCAGCTTAGCAAGCAGGGACGAGCAGTACTTC. It encodes CASSLASRDEQYF. This chain uses TRBV7-9 with TRBJ2-7; perhaps TRBD1 as D (5 bases). This CDR3 is 13 amino acids long. V was shortened by 0 bases and J by 5 bases, with 8 bases between the two germline ends. CDR1 SEHNR and CDR2 FQNEAQ come from the germline V gene (reference sequence).

The rearrangement joins TRBV7-2 to TRBJ2-1; D perhaps matches TRBD2 (5 bases). CDR3 length: 15 residues. Germline CDR1 and CDR2: SGHTA and FQGNSA. V lost 0 bases and J lost 4, with 10 bases in between. DNA of the CDR3: TGTGCCAGCAGCTTAGCCTGGGGAGAGTACAATGAGCAGTTCTTC. Translating it yields CASSLAWGEYNEQFF. Combining the CDR3 with reference TRBV7-2 and TRBJ2-1 gives the whole variable domain GAGVSQSPSNKVTEKGKDVELRCDPISGHTALYWYRQSLGQGLEFLIYFQGNSAPDKSGLPSDRFSAERTGGSVSTLTIQRTQQEDSAVYLCASSLAWGEYNEQFFGPGTRLTVL.

V usage is TRBV19 and J usage is TRBJ2-3; 8 positions match TRBD2. CDR3 length: 14 amino acids. Looked up from germline, CDR1 is LNHDA and CDR2 is SQIVND (reference sequence). With 3 bases clipped from V and 3 bases from J, the junction kept 2 bases outside the gene matches. CDR3 sequence (DNA): TGTGCCAGTAGTATGGGACTAGGGACAGATACGCAGTATTTT. This encodes CASSMGLGTDTQYF.

This sequence joins TRBV7-3 and TRBJ2-7, with 11 positions matching TRBD2. Germline CDR1 is SGHTA and CDR2 is FQGTGA. The CDR3 loop spans 15 amino acids. J gave up 3 bases and V 2 bases, and 3 bases lay outside the gene matches. Written as DNA, the CDR3 is TGTGCCAGCAGCTTACAGGGACTAGCGGACTACGAGCAGTACTTC. Encoded protein: CASSLQGLADYEQYF.

This rearrangement joins TRBV7-9 to TRBJ1-3, with 8 bases aligning to TRBD1. The CDR3 extends over 13 amino acids. Germline V gene sequence: CDR1 SEHNR, CDR2 FQNEAQ (reference sequence). V lost 6 bases and J lost 2; bases outside the gene matches: 0. The CDR3 DNA follows: TGTGCCAGCAGGACAGGGGCTGGAAACACCATATATTTT. Translation gives CASRTGAGNTIYF.

This clone is a singleton in its sample. CDR3 loop: CASSSSGGYEQYF. The CDR3 DNA follows: TGTGCCAGCAGCTCTTCGGGGGGCTACGAGCAGTACTTC. V and J are TRBV7-3 and TRBJ2-7; 7 bases map to TRBD2. CDR3 length equals 13 residues. V gave up 4 bases and J gave up 3 bases; unmatched junction bases: 3. Germline assignment: CDR1 SGHTA and CDR2 FQGTGA.

V is TRBV19 and J is TRBJ1-2, with D perhaps TRBD1 (6 bases). V was clipped by 0 bases and J by 6 bases, with 23 bases between them. From germline, CDR1 is LNHDA and CDR2 SQIVND (reference sequence). The CDR3 contains 18 residues. In DNA form, the CDR3 reads TGTGCCAGTAGTATAGATCCGTTAGTATTCAGGGGAGTCCATGGCTACACCTTC. Translated, it gives CASSIDPLVFRGVHGYTF.

The chain links TRBV7-2 to TRBJ1-1, with D possibly TRBD1 on 6 matching bases. Trimming cost V 2 bases and J 1 base, with 8 bases left between them. There are 14 residues in the CDR3. Germline V CDR1 and CDR2: SGHTA, FQGNSA. The CDR3 bases are TGTGCCAGCAGCTTATCGGGACAGAACACTGAAGCTTTCTTT. It yields the protein CASSLSGQNTEAFF.

The chain carries TRBV4-2 and TRBJ1-5; 7 bases match TRBD1. The CDR3 runs 17 residues. Germline V gene data show CDR1 as LGHNA and CDR2 as YNFKEQ. The trim removed 0 bases at V and 7 bases at J, leaving 12 bases unmatched. The CDR3 region has the DNA TGTGCCAGCAGCCAAGAAGCTTCGAGAGGGGGCGAACAGCCCCAGCATTTT. Translating gives CASSQEASRGGEQPQHF.

V gene TRBV11-2 combines with J gene TRBJ1-1; D is unresolved. The CDR3 length is 12 residues. Germline V gene sequence: CDR1 SGHAT, CDR2 FQNNGV. The V end lost 3 bases, the J end lost 3 bases, and 5 bases lay between the germline ends. In DNA form, the CDR3 reads TGTGCCAGCAGCTTTCTCGACACTGAAGCTTTCTTT. Protein product: CASSFLDTEAFF. Full variable domain (remainder filled in from reference TRBV11-2 and TRBJ1-1): EAGVAQSPRYKIIEKRQSVAFWCNPISGHATLYWYQQILGQGPKLLIQFQNNGVVDDSQLPKDRFSAERLKGVDSTLKIQPAKLEDSAVYLCASSFLDTEAFFGQGTRLTVV.

This sequence joins TRBV9 and TRBJ2-7, with 10 bases lining up with TRBD1. The CDR3 extends over 15 amino acids. V gave up 6 bases and J gave up 3 bases; unmatched junction bases: 9. Germline CDR1 and CDR2: SGDLS and YYNGEE. The CDR3, as DNA: TGTGCCAGCATGAGCGGGACAGGGGAGGTCTACGAGCAGTACTTC. Protein sequence: CASMSGTGEVYEQYF. Based on the CDR3 plus reference TRBV9 and TRBJ2-7, the full variable domain is DSGVTQTPKHLITATGQRVTLRCSPRSGDLSVYWYQQSLDQGLQFLIQYYNGEERAKGNILERFSAQQFPDLHSELNLSSLELGDSALYFCASMSGTGEVYEQYFGPGTRLTVT.

CDR3 in amino acids: CASSNWDRGADTQYF. The DNA for the CDR3 is TGTGCCAGTAGTAACTGGGACAGGGGAGCAGATACGCAGTATTTT. V is TRBV19 and J is TRBJ2-3, with 10 bases that match TRBD1. V shed 4 bases and J 4 bases; nucleotides not matched to a gene: 5. The CDR3 consists of 15 residues. Germline CDR1 LNHDA, CDR2 SQIVND (reference sequence).

V and J are TRBV6-5 and TRBJ2-1, with 10 bases fitting TRBD1. Unmatched junction bases numbered 9, after V lost 4 bases and J lost 9 bases. CDR1 is MNHEY and CDR2 is SVGAGI in the germline V gene. The CDR3 is made up of 15 amino acids. The CDR3 coding sequence is TGTGCCAGCAGTTTACAGTGGGACAGGGGCGGTGAGCAGTTCTTC. Translating gives CASSLQWDRGGEQFF.

The V gene is TRBV6-6, the J gene TRBJ2-7; 7 bases map to TRBD1. This CDR3 has 16 residues. CDR1 and CDR2 from the germline V gene are MNHNY and SVGAGI (reference sequence). V lost 0 bases, J lost 7 bases, and 12 bases stayed unmatched. CDR3 sequence (DNA): TGTGCCAGCAGTTACTCGAGTCCGGACAGGATGGGGGAGCAGTACTTC. It encodes CASSYSSPDRMGEQYF.

The gene calls are TRBV7-2 and TRBJ2-7; D may be TRBD1 (6 bases). V shed 5 bases and J shed 7 bases, with 15 bases lying between them. Germline V gene lookup returns CDR1 SGHTA and CDR2 FQGNSA. The CDR3 runs 13 residues. For the CDR3, the DNA is TGTGCCAGCAGCCCAGGGCCCCAGGGGGAGCAGTACTTC. Its translation is CASSPGPQGEQYF.

This clone was seen repeatedly, ten times or more. The V gene is TRBV10-3, the J gene TRBJ1-5; a possible D gene is TRBD1 (5 bases). CDR1 and CDR2 (germline): ENHRY, SYGVKD. V lost 6 bases and J lost 0, with 6 bases in between. The CDR3 sequence is 13 residues long. The CDR3 reads CAIRTDSNQPQHF. CDR3 nucleotide sequence: TGTGCCATCAGGACAGATAGCAATCAGCCCCAGCATTTT.

V gene TRBV7-9 combines with J gene TRBJ2-1; D gene ambiguous. Trimming left V 4 bases short and J 5 bases short, with 12 bases between. The CDR3 runs 14 residues. Germline assignment: CDR1 SEHNR and CDR2 FQNEAQ (reference sequence). As DNA, the CDR3 is TGTGCCAGCAGCTCCGCTGGAGTTGACAATGAGCAGTTCTTC. Protein product: CASSSAGVDNEQFF.

The V call is TRBV30, the J call TRBJ1-2; D remains unclear. Per germline, CDR1 GTSNPN and CDR2 SVGIG (reference sequence). The ends were cut back, 0 bases at V and 4 bases at J, with 12 bases in the middle. There are 14 residues in the CDR3. The CDR3 nucleotides read TGTGCCTGGAGTGTGGGGAGGCTCTTCTATGGCTACACCTTC. This encodes CAWSVGRLFYGYTF.